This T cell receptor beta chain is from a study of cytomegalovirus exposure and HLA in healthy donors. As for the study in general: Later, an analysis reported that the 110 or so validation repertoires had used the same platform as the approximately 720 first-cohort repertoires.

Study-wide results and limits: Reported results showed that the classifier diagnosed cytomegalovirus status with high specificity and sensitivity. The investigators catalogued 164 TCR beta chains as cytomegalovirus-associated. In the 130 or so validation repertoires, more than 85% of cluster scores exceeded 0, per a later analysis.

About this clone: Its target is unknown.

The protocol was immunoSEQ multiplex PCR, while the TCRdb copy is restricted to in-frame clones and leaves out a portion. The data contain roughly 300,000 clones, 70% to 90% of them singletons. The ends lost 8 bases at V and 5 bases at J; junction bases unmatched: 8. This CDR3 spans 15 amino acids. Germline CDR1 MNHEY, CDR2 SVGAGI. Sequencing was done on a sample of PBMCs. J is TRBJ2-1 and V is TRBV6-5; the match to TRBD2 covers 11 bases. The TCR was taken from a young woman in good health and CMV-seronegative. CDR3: CASSLTSGVNNEQFF. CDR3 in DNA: TGTGCCAGCTCCCTGACTAGCGGGGTTAACAATGAGCAGTTCTTC.